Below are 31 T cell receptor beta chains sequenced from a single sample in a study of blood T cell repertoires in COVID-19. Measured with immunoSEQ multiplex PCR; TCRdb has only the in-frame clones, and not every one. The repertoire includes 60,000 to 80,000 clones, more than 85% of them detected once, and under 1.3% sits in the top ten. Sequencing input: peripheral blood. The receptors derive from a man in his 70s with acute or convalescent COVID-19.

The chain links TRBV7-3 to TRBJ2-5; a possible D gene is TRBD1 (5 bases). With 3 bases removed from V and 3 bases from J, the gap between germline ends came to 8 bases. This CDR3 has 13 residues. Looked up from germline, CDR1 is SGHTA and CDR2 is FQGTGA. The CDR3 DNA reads TGTGCCAGCAGCTTTGCCAGGGAAGAGACCCAGTACTTC. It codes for CASSFAREETQYF.

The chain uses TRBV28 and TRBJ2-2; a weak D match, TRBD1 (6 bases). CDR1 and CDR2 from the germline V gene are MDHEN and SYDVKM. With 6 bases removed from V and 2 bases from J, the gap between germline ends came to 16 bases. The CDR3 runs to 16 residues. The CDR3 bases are TGTGCCAGCAGGCCGGGACACCTAATTAACACCGGGGAGCTGTTTTTT. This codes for CASRPGHLINTGELFF. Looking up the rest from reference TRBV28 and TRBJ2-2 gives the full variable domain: DVKVTQSSRYLVKRTGEKVFLECVQDMDHENMFWYRQDPGLGLRLIYFSYDVKMKEKGDIPEGYSVSREKKERFSLILESASTNQTSMYLCASRPGHLINTGELFFGEGSRLTVL.

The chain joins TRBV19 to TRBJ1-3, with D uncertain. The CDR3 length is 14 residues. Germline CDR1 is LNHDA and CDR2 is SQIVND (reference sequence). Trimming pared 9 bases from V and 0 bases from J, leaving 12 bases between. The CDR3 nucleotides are TGTGCCAGCCGCCTCACAAGCTCTGGAAACACCATATATTTT. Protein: CASRLTSSGNTIYF.

CDR3 sequence: CASSPPFSGIIGKGEQFF. In DNA form, the CDR3 reads TGTGCCAGCAGTCCTCCTTTTAGCGGGATCATAGGTAAAGGTGAGCAGTTCTTC. The rearrangement uses TRBV28 and TRBJ2-1; the match to TRBD2 covers 8 bases. The trim removed 5 bases at V and 9 bases at J, leaving 21 bases unmatched. Germline lookup yields CDR1 MDHEN and CDR2 SYDVKM. This CDR3 has 18 residues. Variable domain in full (rest from reference TRBV28 and TRBJ2-1): DVKVTQSSRYLVKRTGEKVFLECVQDMDHENMFWYRQDPGLGLRLIYFSYDVKMKEKGDIPEGYSVSREKKERFSLILESASTNQTSMYLCASSPPFSGIIGKGEQFFGPGTRLTVL.

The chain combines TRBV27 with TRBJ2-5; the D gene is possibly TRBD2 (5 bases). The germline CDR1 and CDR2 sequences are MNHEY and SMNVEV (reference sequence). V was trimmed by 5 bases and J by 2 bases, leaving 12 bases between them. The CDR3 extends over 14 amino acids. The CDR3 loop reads CASSPRGQQETQYF. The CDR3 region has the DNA TGTGCCAGCAGTCCCCGGGGTCAACAAGAGACCCAGTACTTC.

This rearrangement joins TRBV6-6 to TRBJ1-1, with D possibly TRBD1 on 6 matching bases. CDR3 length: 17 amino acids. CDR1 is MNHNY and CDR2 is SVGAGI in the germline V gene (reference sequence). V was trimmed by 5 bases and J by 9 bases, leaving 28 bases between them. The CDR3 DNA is TGTGCCAGCAGTCCAGCTACAGGGCGGGCCTGGGAAGGGAAAGCTTTCTTT. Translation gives CASSPATGRAWEGKAFF.

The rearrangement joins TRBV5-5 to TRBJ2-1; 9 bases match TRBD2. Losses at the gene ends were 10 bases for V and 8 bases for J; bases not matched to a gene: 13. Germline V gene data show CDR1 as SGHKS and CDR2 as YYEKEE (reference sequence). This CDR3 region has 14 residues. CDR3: CAGGRGGLGHEQFF. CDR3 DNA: TGTGCCGGCGGGCGGGGGGGCCTTGGTCATGAGCAGTTCTTC.

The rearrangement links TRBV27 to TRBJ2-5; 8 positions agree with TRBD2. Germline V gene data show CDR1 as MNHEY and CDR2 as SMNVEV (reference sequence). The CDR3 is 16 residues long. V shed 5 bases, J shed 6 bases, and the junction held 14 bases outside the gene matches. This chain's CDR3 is CASSGIGAGGGKTQYF. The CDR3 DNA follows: TGTGCCAGCAGTGGTATAGGGGCGGGGGGTGGTAAGACCCAGTACTTC.

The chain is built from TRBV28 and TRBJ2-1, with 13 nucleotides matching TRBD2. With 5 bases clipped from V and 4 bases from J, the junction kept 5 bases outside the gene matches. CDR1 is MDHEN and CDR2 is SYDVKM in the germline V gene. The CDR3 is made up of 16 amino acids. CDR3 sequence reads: CASSATGLAGYNEQFF. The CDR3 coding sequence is TGTGCCAGCAGTGCAACGGGACTAGCGGGATACAATGAGCAGTTCTTC.

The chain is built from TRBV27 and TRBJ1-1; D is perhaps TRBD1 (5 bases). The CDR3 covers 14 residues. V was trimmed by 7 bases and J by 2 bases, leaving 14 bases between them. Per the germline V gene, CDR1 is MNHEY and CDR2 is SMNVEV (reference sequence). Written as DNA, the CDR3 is TGTGCCAGCACCCCATGGGGGGGAAACACTGAAGCTTTCTTT. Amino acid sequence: CASTPWGGNTEAFF.

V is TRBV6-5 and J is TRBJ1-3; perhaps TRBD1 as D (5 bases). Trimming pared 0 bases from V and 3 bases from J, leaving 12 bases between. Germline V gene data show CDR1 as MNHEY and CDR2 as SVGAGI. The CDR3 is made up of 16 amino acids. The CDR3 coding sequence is TGTGCCAGCAGTTACTCGCAGGGAGGAATTGGAAACACCATATATTTT. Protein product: CASSYSQGGIGNTIYF.

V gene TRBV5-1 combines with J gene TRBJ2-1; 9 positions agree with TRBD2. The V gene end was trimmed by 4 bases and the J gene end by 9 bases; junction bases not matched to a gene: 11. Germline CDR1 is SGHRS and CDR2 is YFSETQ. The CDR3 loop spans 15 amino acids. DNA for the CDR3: TGCGCCAGCAGCCCGGCTAGCGGGAAAGGGGTTGAGCAGTTCTTC. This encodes CASSPASGKGVEQFF.

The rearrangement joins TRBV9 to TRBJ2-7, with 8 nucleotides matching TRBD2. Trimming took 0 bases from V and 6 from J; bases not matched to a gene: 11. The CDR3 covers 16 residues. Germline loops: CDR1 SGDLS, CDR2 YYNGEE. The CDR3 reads CASSVDVVSGGFEQYF. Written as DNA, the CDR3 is TGTGCCAGCAGCGTAGACGTAGTCAGCGGGGGCTTCGAGCAGTACTTC. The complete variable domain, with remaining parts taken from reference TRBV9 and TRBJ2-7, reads DSGVTQTPKHLITATGQRVTLRCSPRSGDLSVYWYQQSLDQGLQFLIQYYNGEERAKGNILERFSAQQFPDLHSELNLSSLELGDSALYFCASSVDVVSGGFEQYFGPGTRLTVT.

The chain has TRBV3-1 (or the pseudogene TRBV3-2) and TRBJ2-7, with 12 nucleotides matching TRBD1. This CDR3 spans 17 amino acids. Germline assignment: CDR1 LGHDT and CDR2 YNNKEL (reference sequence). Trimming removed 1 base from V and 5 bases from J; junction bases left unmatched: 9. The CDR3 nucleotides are TGTGCCAGCAGCCAAGCGCTTGGGGACAGGGGGCTGGACGAGCAGTACTTC. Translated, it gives CASSQALGDRGLDEQYF.

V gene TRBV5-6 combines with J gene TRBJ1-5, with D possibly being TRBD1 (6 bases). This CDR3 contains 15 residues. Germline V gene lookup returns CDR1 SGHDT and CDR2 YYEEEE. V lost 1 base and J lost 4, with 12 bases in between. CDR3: CASSLTGRGNQPQHF. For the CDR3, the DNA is TGTGCCAGCAGCTTGACAGGGAGAGGGAATCAGCCCCAGCATTTT.

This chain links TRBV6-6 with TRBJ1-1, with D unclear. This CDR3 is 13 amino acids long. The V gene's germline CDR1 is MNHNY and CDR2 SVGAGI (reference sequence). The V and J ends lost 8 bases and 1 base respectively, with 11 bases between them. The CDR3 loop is CASRGRENTEAFF. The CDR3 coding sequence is TGTGCCAGCCGCGGCCGGGAGAACACTGAAGCTTTCTTT.

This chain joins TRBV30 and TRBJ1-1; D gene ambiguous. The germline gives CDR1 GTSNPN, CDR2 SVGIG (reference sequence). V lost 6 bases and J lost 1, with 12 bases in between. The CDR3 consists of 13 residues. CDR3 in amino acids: CACAFRQNTEAFF. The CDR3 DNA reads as TGTGCCTGTGCCTTTAGACAGAACACTGAAGCTTTCTTT.

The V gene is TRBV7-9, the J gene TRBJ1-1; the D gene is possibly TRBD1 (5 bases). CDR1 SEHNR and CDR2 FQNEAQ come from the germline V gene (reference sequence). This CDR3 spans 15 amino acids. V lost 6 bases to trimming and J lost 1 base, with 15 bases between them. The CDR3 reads CASSKSGYGNTEAFF. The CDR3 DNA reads TGTGCCAGCAGTAAATCAGGGTATGGGAACACTGAAGCTTTCTTT.

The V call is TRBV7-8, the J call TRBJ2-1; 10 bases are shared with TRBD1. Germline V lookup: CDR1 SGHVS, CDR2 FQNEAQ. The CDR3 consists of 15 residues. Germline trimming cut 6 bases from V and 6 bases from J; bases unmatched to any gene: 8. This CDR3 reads CASRETGTGVNEQFF. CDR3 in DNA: TGTGCCAGCAGAGAAACCGGGACAGGGGTCAATGAGCAGTTCTTC.

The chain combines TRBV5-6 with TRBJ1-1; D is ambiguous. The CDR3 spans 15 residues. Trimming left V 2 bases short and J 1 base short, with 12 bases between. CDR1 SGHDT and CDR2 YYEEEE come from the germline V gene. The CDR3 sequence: CASSLSYGTNTEAFF. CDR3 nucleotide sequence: TGTGCCAGCAGCTTAAGTTACGGTACGAACACTGAAGCTTTCTTT. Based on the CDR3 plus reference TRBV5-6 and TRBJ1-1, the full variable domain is DAGVTQSPTHLIKTRGQQVTLRCSPKSGHDTVSWYQQALGQGPQFIFQYYEEEERQRGNFPDRFSGHQFPNYSSELNVNALLLGDSALYLCASSLSYGTNTEAFFGQGTRLTVV.

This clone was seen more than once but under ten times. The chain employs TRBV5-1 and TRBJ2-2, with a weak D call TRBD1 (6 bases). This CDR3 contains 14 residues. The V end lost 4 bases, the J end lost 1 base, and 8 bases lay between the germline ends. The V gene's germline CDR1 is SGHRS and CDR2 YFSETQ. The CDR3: CASSDRLNTGELFF. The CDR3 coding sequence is TGCGCCAGCAGCGACAGGTTGAACACCGGGGAGCTGTTTTTT.

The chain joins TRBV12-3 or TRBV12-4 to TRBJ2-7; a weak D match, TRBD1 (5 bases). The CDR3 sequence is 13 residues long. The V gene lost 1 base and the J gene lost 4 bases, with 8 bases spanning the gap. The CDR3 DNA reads TGTGCCAGCAGTTTAGGACAGTTATACGAGCAGTACTTC. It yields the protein CASSLGQLYEQYF.

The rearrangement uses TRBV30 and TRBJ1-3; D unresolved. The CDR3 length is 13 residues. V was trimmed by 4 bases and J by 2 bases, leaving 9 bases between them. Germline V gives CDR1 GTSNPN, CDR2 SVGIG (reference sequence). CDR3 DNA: TGTGCCTGGAAGACCGGGGCTGGAAACACCATATATTTT. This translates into CAWKTGAGNTIYF.

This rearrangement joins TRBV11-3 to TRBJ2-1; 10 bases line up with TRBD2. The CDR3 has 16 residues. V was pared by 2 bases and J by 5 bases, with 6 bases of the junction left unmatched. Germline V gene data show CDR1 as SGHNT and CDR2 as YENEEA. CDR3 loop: CASSLWASGSNNEQFF. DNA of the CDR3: TGTGCCAGCAGCTTATGGGCTAGCGGGAGTAACAATGAGCAGTTCTTC.

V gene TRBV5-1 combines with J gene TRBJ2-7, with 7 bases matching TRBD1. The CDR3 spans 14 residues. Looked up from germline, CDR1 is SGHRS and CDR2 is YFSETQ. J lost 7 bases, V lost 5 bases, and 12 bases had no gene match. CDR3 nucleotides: TGCGCCAGCAGACAGGGACAGACCGGGGAAGAGCAGTACTTC. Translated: CASRQGQTGEEQYF.

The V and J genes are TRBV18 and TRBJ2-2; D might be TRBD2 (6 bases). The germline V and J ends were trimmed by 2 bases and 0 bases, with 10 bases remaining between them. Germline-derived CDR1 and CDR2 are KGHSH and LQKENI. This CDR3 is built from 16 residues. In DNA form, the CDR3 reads TGTGCCAGCTCACCATTGAGGGAGGCGAACACCGGGGAGCTGTTTTTT. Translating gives CASSPLREANTGELFF.

Written as DNA, the CDR3 is TGTGCCAGCAGCTTAGAGCGAGCGCGGCCGGGTGGGGAGCAGTTCTTC. Encoded protein: CASSLERARPGGEQFF. The chain carries TRBV7-8 and TRBJ2-1; D call uncertain. Germline assignment: CDR1 SGHVS and CDR2 FQNEAQ. This CDR3 is 16 amino acids long. V dropped 1 base and J dropped 10 bases, with 20 bases sitting between them.

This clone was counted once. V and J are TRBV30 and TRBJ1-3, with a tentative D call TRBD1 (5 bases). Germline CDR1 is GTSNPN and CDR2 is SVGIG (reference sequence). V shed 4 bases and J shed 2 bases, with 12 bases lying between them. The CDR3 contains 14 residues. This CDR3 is CAWNQGKPGNTIYF. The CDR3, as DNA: TGTGCCTGGAATCAGGGTAAACCTGGAAACACCATATATTTT.

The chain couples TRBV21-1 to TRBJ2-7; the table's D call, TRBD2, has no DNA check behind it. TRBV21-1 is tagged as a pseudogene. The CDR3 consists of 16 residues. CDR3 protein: CASSKVAREGPYEQYF. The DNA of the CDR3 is TGTGCCAGCAGCAAAGTAGCGCGGGAGGGCCCCTACGAGCAGTACTTC.

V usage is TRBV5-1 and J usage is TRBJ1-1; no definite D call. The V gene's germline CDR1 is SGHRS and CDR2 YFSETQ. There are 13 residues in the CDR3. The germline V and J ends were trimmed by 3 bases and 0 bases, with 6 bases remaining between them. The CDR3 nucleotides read TGCGCCAGCAGCTCAGAGGTGAACACTGAAGCTTTCTTT. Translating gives CASSSEVNTEAFF.

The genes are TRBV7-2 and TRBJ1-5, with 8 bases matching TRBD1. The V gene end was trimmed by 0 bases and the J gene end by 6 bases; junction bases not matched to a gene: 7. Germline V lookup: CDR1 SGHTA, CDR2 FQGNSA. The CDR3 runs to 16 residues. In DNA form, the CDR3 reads TGTGCCAGCAGCTTAGCTGGACAGGGAGTCAGTCAGCCCCAGCATTTT. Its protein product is CASSLAGQGVSQPQHF.